This passage covers 30 T cell receptor beta chains from one sample sequenced in a study of T cells in localized non-small cell lung cancer. Generated by immunoSEQ multiplex PCR, the TCRdb table keeps only in-frame clones and is missing some. This table holds some 1,800 clones, less than 30% found once. This sample comprised normal lung tissue next to the tumor, obtained before any cancer treatment. The source is a female donor older than 55 with stage I lung adenocarcinoma.

This sequence joins TRBV30 and TRBJ2-2; D assignment may be TRBD1 or TRBD2 (6 bases each). Trimming left V 0 bases short and J 5 bases short, with 10 bases between. From germline, CDR1 is GTSNPN and CDR2 SVGIG (reference sequence). The CDR3 runs to 14 residues. This CDR3 reads CAWSVLGGTGELFF. CDR3 nucleotides: TGTGCCTGGAGTGTCTTAGGGGGGACCGGGGAGCTGTTTTTT.

A remark on this clone: This specimen includes other DNA sequences encoding the same CDR3. V and J are TRBV18 and TRBJ2-7, with TRBD2 as a possible D gene (5 bases). CDR3 length: 13 amino acids. With 4 bases removed from V and 4 bases from J, the gap between germline ends came to 11 bases. Germline V gene sequence: CDR1 KGHSH, CDR2 LQKENI. This CDR3 reads CASSQLEVYEQYF. The CDR3 DNA sequence: TGTGCCAGCTCACAACTAGAGGTATACGAGCAGTACTTC.

This chain connects TRBV6-7 to TRBJ1-2; D uncertain. TRBV6-7 is given ORF status, its function remaining uncertain. The CDR3 is 11 amino acids. V lost 5 bases and J lost 7, with 8 bases in between. CDR3 region: CASSTKGGYTF. CDR3 nucleotide sequence: TGTGCCAGCAGTACCAAAGGTGGCTACACCTTC.

The chain joins TRBV6-1 to TRBJ1-2; 8 bases align to TRBD1. CDR1 is MNHNS, CDR2 SASEGT, per germline. CDR3 length: 15 residues. V shed 1 base and J 7 bases; nucleotides not matched to a gene: 8. CDR3 in amino acids: CASSEGKQGARGYTF. The CDR3 nucleotides read TGTGCCAGCAGTGAAGGGAAGCAGGGGGCGCGTGGCTACACCTTC.

The chain carries TRBV11-3 and TRBJ2-7; D perhaps matches TRBD2 (5 bases). Trimming removed 5 bases at V and 2 bases at J, with 16 bases between. The CDR3 is 15 amino acids. Germline values: CDR1 SGHNT, CDR2 YENEEA. CDR3 DNA sequence: TGTGCCAGCAGCCTGGGCTGGGAGCAGGCCTACGAGCAGTACTTC. Amino acids: CASSLGWEQAYEQYF.

The chain couples TRBV5-1 to TRBJ1-1; no clear D gene. This CDR3 is built from 17 residues. Germline V CDR1 and CDR2: SGHRS, YFSETQ. Trimming cost V 4 bases and J 2 bases, with 21 bases left between them. The CDR3 coding sequence is TGCGCCAGCAGCCTCGGTCTTTATACCAGGAATAACACTGAAGCTTTCTTT. It is translated as CASSLGLYTRNNTEAFF.

This sequence joins TRBV27 and TRBJ1-2, with 9 nucleotides matching TRBD1. CDR3 length equals 15 residues. In germline, CDR1 is MNHEY, CDR2 SMNVEV (reference sequence). J gave up 6 bases and V 7 bases, and 12 bases lay outside the gene matches. In nucleotides, the CDR3 is TGTGCCAGCACCGACGGACGGACAGGGGTTCATGGCTACACCTTC. Its translation: CASTDGRTGVHGYTF.

This clone was observed a few times. This rearrangement joins TRBV19 to TRBJ1-3; D is unresolved. There are 14 residues in the CDR3. Deletions cut 4 bases from V and 0 bases from J, with 7 bases between. Germline V gene sequence: CDR1 LNHDA, CDR2 SQIVND (reference sequence). The CDR3 region is CASSRLSSGNTIYF. Here the CDR3 DNA reads TGTGCCAGTAGTAGGCTGAGCTCTGGAAACACCATATATTTT.

The V and J genes are TRBV18 and TRBJ1-1, with no clear D. This CDR3 region has 12 residues. The germline V gene encodes CDR1 KGHSH and CDR2 LQKENI. V shed 5 bases and J shed 1 base, with 5 bases lying between them. CDR3 protein: CASSSRNTEAFF. The CDR3 DNA reads as TGTGCCAGCTCATCAAGGAACACTGAAGCTTTCTTT. Together with reference TRBV18 and TRBJ1-1, the CDR3 gives the full variable domain: NAGVMQNPRHLVRRRGQEARLRCSPMKGHSHVYWYRQLPEEGLKFMVYLQKENIIDESGMPKERFSAEFPKEGPSILRIQQVVRGDSAAYFCASSSRNTEAFFGQGTRLTVV.

This chain connects TRBV15 to TRBJ2-1; possibly TRBD1 for D (7 bases). This CDR3 has 18 amino acids. The V gene lost 1 base and the J gene lost 7 bases, with 23 bases spanning the gap. Germline assignment: CDR1 LNHNV and CDR2 YYDKDF (reference sequence). The CDR3 DNA follows: TGTGCCACCAGCAGAGCCGGGGGCAGGGGGGCCGCGGGGAATGAGCAGTTCTTC. Translated: CATSRAGGRGAAGNEQFF.

Here the CDR3 DNA reads TGTGCCAGTAGTCCCTGGGGATATGGCTACACCTTC. This sequence encodes CASSPWGYGYTF. This chain joins TRBV19 and TRBJ1-2; D gene uncertain. Trimming took 5 bases from V and 5 from J, leaving 9 bases between them. CDR1 is LNHDA, CDR2 SQIVND, per germline (reference sequence). CDR3 length equals 12 residues.

This rearrangement joins TRBV11-3 to TRBJ1-1; 8 positions agree with TRBD1. The junction had 11 bases not matched to a gene; V was cut back by 7 bases and J by 4 bases. The CDR3 sequence is 15 residues long. The V gene's germline CDR1 is SGHNT and CDR2 YENEEA. The CDR3 DNA follows: TGTGCCAGCACCACGGACAGGGCCCTTTTCACTGAAGCTTTCTTT. As protein: CASTTDRALFTEAFF.

The chain combines TRBV7-2 with TRBJ2-1; TRBD2 might be the D (6 bases). V gave up 10 bases and J gave up 3 bases, with 13 bases separating them. This CDR3 has 13 residues. Germline assignment: CDR1 SGHTA and CDR2 FQGNSA. DNA for the CDR3: TGTGCCACCGCCGCGGGACTCTACAATGAGCAGTTCTTC. Translating it yields CATAAGLYNEQFF.

V and J are TRBV4-1 and TRBJ1-2, with D maybe TRBD1 (5 bases). This CDR3 has 16 residues. Germline CDR1 MGHRA, CDR2 YSYEKL. Trimming took off 0 bases at V and 4 bases at J, with 15 bases between the two ends. The CDR3 spells CASSQDSQGSPYGYTF. CDR3 DNA sequence: TGCGCCAGCAGCCAAGATTCCCAGGGATCGCCCTATGGCTACACCTTC.

The rearrangement uses TRBV19 and TRBJ1-5, with 7 bases that match TRBD1. In germline, CDR1 is LNHDA, CDR2 SQIVND (reference sequence). After removal of 3 bases from V and 4 bases from J, the junction contained 3 bases not matched to a gene. The CDR3 sequence is 14 residues long. CDR3: CASSMGQQNQPQHF. The CDR3 DNA reads as TGTGCCAGTAGTATGGGACAGCAGAATCAGCCCCAGCATTTT.

This clone is categorized as medium-sized. This chain joins TRBV11-3 and TRBJ1-1; 8 bases line up with TRBD1. The CDR3 runs to 15 residues. Germline V gene lookup returns CDR1 SGHNT and CDR2 YENEEA. Germline trimming cut 5 bases from V and 2 bases from J; bases unmatched to any gene: 7. CDR3 in amino acids: CASSTGTGFNTEAFF. Here the CDR3 DNA reads TGTGCCAGCAGCACCGGGACAGGATTTAACACTGAAGCTTTCTTT.

This chain uses TRBV23-1 with TRBJ2-2, with 7 bases fitting TRBD1. TRBV23-1 is filed as an ORF, its function uncertain. The CDR3 sequence is 13 residues long. V trimming: 6 bases; J trimming: 6 bases; junction bases outside the gene matches: 4. The chain's CDR3 is CASSETGSGELFF. As DNA, the CDR3 is TGCGCCAGCAGCGAGACAGGGTCCGGGGAGCTGTTTTTT.

The rearrangement joins TRBV11-3 to TRBJ1-5; the match to TRBD1 covers 7 bases. This CDR3 is built from 16 residues. The ends lost 5 bases at V and 0 bases at J; junction bases unmatched: 7. Germline assignment: CDR1 SGHNT and CDR2 YENEEA. CDR3 DNA: TGTGCCAGCAGCCTCGGGACAGATTATAGCAATCAGCCCCAGCATTTT. Its translation: CASSLGTDYSNQPQHF.

This clone has only a few counts. The chain joins TRBV11-3 to TRBJ1-1; 7 bases are shared with TRBD1. The length of the CDR3 is 15 residues. The junction had 7 bases not matched to a gene; V was cut back by 3 bases and J by 3 bases. The germline CDR1 and CDR2 sequences are SGHNT and YENEEA. CDR3 in DNA: TGTGCCAGCAGCTTGGCTAGTGGACAGGACACTGAAGCTTTCTTT. Its translation is CASSLASGQDTEAFF.

The V and J genes are TRBV28 and TRBJ1-1; 8 bases align to TRBD1. The CDR3 has 15 amino acids. Germline CDR1 is MDHEN and CDR2 is SYDVKM. V shed 6 bases, J shed 0 bases, and the junction held 6 bases outside the gene matches. The CDR3 DNA follows: TGTGCCAGCAGGACGGGACAGGTCATGAACACTGAAGCTTTCTTT. Its translation is CASRTGQVMNTEAFF.

CDR3 protein: CATLGQGYNEQFF. The CDR3 DNA reads as TGTGCCACCCTGGGACAGGGCTACAATGAGCAGTTCTTC. V usage is TRBV6-8 and J usage is TRBJ2-1, with 9 bases identical to TRBD1. The CDR3 sequence is 13 residues long. Looked up from germline, CDR1 is MNHGY and CDR2 is SAAAGT. V lost 10 bases, J lost 3 bases, and 4 bases stayed unmatched.

This clone was detected a few times. The chain employs TRBV30 and TRBJ1-2, with a weak D call TRBD1 (5 bases). The CDR3 sequence is 14 residues long. CDR1 GTSNPN and CDR2 SVGIG come from the germline V gene (reference sequence). The V and J ends lost 4 bases and 6 bases respectively, with 18 bases between them. CDR3 sequence: CAWNIGQGGNGYTF. The CDR3 DNA sequence: TGTGCCTGGAACATAGGGCAGGGAGGGAATGGCTACACCTTC.

V gene TRBV28 combines with J gene TRBJ2-7; 9 bases match TRBD1. Trimming took 2 bases from V and 5 from J; bases not matched to a gene: 7. Looked up from germline, CDR1 is MDHEN and CDR2 is SYDVKM. This CDR3 has 15 amino acids. In nucleotides, the CDR3 is TGTGCCAGCAGTTTACAAGGGACAGGGAAGAACGAGCAGTACTTC. Translation: CASSLQGTGKNEQYF.

V is TRBV9 and J is TRBJ2-5, with D possibly called TRBD1 or TRBD2 (5 bases each). The germline V gene has CDR1 SGDLS and CDR2 YYNGEE. V was clipped by 6 bases and J by 1 base, with 13 bases between them. This CDR3 contains 14 residues. CDR3 sequence reads: CASNFGTAQETQYF. CDR3 nucleotide sequence: TGTGCCAGCAACTTCGGGACGGCCCAAGAGACCCAGTACTTC.

This clone was counted between two and nine times. J is TRBJ1-1 and V is TRBV11-3; D remains ambiguous. CDR1 and CDR2 (germline): SGHNT, YENEEA. The germline V and J ends were trimmed by 0 bases and 4 bases, with 12 bases remaining between them. There are 15 residues in the CDR3. The CDR3 is CASSLDPGAVTEAFF. The DNA of the CDR3 is TGTGCCAGCAGCTTAGACCCCGGAGCGGTCACTGAAGCTTTCTTT.

Within the sample, this clone is medium-sized (0.01 to 0.1%). The V call is TRBV11-3, the J call TRBJ2-1; 9 bases align to TRBD1. Trimming cost V 3 bases and J 2 bases; bases outside gene matches: 2. Germline CDR1 and CDR2: SGHNT and YENEEA. The CDR3 is made up of 15 amino acids. CDR3 in DNA: TGTGCCAGCAGCTTTGGGGACAGGGCCTACAATGAGCAGTTCTTC. Its protein is CASSFGDRAYNEQFF.

V is TRBV11-3 and J is TRBJ1-4, with 12 bases fitting TRBD1. The CDR3 runs 18 residues. V lost 5 bases, J lost 8 bases, and 15 bases stayed unmatched. Germline assignment: CDR1 SGHNT and CDR2 YENEEA. This chain's CDR3 is CASSLNGGDRGLWEKLFF. The CDR3 DNA is TGTGCCAGCAGCCTCAATGGAGGGGACAGGGGGCTATGGGAAAAACTGTTTTTT.

This clone has just a few counts. V and J are TRBV7-2 and TRBJ1-1, with TRBD1 as a possible D gene (6 bases). The V end was cut by 6 bases, the J end by 3 bases, with 11 bases between. There are 13 residues in the CDR3. Germline CDR1 SGHTA, CDR2 FQGNSA. In DNA, the CDR3 is TGTGCCAGCAGTACAGGGTTGCACACTGAAGCTTTCTTT. Amino acid sequence: CASSTGLHTEAFF.

V usage is TRBV6-8 and J usage is TRBJ2-3, with unresolved D. The CDR3 contains 15 residues. With 6 bases removed from V and 0 bases from J, the gap between germline ends came to 13 bases. Germline V gives CDR1 MNHGY, CDR2 SAAAGT. CDR3 sequence: CASSATATSTDTQYF. In nucleotides, the CDR3 is TGTGCCAGCAGCGCTACAGCGACTAGCACAGATACGCAGTATTTT.

The rearrangement joins TRBV12-5 to TRBJ2-3; D unresolved. The CDR3 runs to 12 residues. CDR1 and CDR2 (germline): LGHNT, FRNRAP. The CDR3 bases are TGTGCCAGCACCAAAGCGCGGGATACGCAGTATTTT. It yields the protein CASTKARDTQYF.